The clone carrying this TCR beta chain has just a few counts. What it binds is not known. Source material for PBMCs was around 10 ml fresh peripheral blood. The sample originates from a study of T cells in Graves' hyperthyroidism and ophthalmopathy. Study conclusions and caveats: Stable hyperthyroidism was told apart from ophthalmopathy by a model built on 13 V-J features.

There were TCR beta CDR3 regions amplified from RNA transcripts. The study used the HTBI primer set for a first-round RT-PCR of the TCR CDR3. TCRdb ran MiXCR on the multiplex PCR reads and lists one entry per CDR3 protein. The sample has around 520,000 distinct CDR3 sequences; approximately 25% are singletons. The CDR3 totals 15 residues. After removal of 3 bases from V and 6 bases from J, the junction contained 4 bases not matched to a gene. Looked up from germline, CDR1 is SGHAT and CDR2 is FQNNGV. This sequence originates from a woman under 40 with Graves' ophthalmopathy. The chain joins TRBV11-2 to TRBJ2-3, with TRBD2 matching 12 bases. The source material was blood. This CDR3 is CASSLSSGGADTQYF. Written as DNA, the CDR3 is TGTGCCAGCAGCTTGTCTAGCGGGGGGGCGGATACGCAGTATTTT.